This paragraph reports one TCR beta chain. Its target is not known. The germline gene is not matched at one end of the junction; a read error may be the cause. This specimen belongs to a study of tumor and adjacent non-tumor tissue in lung cancer. Study as a whole: Patients comprised some eleven adenocarcinoma, a couple of squamous cell carcinoma and 1 small cell lung cancer. Study findings and constraints: Compared with tumor, normal lung showed significantly lower TCR diversity. In normal lung, the top 100 clones were significantly more dominant than in tumor.

A modified ARM-PCR protocol with three rounds of nested PCR amplified TCRbeta. MiXCR, applied by TCRdb to the multiplex PCR reads, yields one record per CDR3 protein. The sample consists of some 100,000 distinct CDR3 sequences, about 62% of them appearing once. The template was RNA from unsorted bulk tissue. This non-tumor lung sample came from over 3 cm beyond the tumor edge. Between August and November 2014, newly diagnosed, chemotherapy-naive lung cancer patients underwent thoracic surgery in China. This sequence was found in a man aged 30 to 45 with non-small cell lung cancer. The sample comprised distant non-tumor lung tissue.

The CDR3 loop reads CASSLGRSSYERYF. CDR3 coding DNA: TGTGCCAGCAGCCTCGGCAGGAGCTCCTACGAGCGGTACTTC. The V and J genes are TRBV11-1 and TRBJ2-7; D unclear. Per the germline V gene, CDR1 is SGHAT and CDR2 is FQDESV (reference sequence). The CDR3 totals 14 residues.